This T cell receptor (beta chain) derives from a study of blood T cells in healthy people across ages. Concerning this clonotype itself: What it binds is not known.

Using a J-beta primer mix together with a sample-barcoded 5' primer, a second PCR was run for roughly 6 to 11 cycles. A template-switch adaptor containing 12 random nucleotides labeled each cDNA molecule. TCRdb ran MiXCR on the 5' RACE reads and lists one entry per CDR3 protein. The data hold roughly 2 million distinct CDR3 sequences, with around 50% observed a single time. Overall study findings and caveats: A roughly linear age-dependent decrease characterized TCR beta diversity per million T cells. Investigators viewed diversity estimates from one million T cells as underestimates, the study reported.

Trimming took off 4 bases at V and 4 bases at J, with 17 bases between the two ends. Germline V lookup: CDR1 SEHNR, CDR2 FQNEAQ (reference sequence). This CDR3 has 16 amino acids. The TCR originated in a woman in her 40s in good health. V gene TRBV7-9 combines with J gene TRBJ1-5; no clear D. The sequenced sample was blood. The CDR3 DNA follows: TGTGCCAGCAGCTGGGCGGAGGCGCGGGCAAATCAGCCCCAGCATTTT. Protein product: CASSWAEARANQPQHF.